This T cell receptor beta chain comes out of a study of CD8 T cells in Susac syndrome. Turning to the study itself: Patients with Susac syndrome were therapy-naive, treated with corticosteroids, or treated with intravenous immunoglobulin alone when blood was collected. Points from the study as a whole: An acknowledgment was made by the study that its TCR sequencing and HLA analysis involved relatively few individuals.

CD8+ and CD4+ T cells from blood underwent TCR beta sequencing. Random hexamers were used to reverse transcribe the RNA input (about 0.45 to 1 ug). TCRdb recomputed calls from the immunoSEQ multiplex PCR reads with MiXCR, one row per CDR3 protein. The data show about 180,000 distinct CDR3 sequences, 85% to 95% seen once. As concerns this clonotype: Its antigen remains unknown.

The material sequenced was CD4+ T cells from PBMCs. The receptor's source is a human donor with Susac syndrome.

The CDR3 loop reads CSALGLAGTYNEQFF. The CDR3 DNA sequence: TGCAGTGCCCTTGGACTAGCGGGGACCTACAATGAGCAGTTCTTC. This rearrangement joins TRBV20-1 to TRBJ2-1; TRBD2 matches 12 bases. Germline CDR1 is DFQATT and CDR2 is SNEGSKA (reference sequence). There are 15 residues in the CDR3. J lost 2 bases, V lost 6 bases, and 5 bases had no gene match.